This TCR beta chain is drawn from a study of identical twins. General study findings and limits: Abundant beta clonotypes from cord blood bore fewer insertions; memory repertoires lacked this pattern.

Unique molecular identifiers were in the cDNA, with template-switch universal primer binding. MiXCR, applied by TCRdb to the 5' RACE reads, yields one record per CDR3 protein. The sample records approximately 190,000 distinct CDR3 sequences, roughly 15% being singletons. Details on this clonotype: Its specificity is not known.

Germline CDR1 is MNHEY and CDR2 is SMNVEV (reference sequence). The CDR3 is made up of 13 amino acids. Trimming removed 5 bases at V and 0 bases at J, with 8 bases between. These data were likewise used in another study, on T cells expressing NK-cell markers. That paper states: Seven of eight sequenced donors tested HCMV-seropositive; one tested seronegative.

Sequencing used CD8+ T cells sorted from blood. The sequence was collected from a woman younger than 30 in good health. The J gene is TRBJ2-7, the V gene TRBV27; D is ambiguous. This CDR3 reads CASSPDPSYEQYF. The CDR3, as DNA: TGTGCCAGCAGTCCCGACCCCTCCTACGAGCAGTACTTC.